This entry concerns a single TCR beta chain. Its antigen remains unidentified. This sample was included in a study of monozygotic twins with inflammatory bowel disease (dated by TCRdb to about 2019). About the full investigation: A total of about 28 monozygotic twin pairs were included in the full study, comprising nine German pairs (four IBD-concordant, five IBD-discordant) and 19 IBD-discordant Danish pairs. Within discordant pairs, disease-associated traits were sought mainly by comparing IBD patients with their genetically identical healthy co-twins. Each individual had, on average, about 151 000 unique TCRalpha sequences and 181 000 unique TCRbeta sequences available for analysis. Points the paper makes about the study in general: Repertoire similarity did not differ between concordant and discordant twins, possibly due to limited statistical power. No single strong signal or clonotype linked to IBD turned up in the results, so the idea that one exists was not supported. Because patients received different immunosuppressive treatments, the repertoires may have picked up extra background noise and variability between individuals. TCRbeta repertoire diversity, by inverse Simpson index, was decreased in IBD patients compared with their healthy co-twins. Compared with healthy twins, IBD patients had fewer clonotypes in common with other individuals, a difference most pronounced in patients showing signs of disease activity. Different T cell subtypes could not be distinguished in the analysis.

Preparation of the library involved 5' RACE. Preparation of each TCR library used around 3,500 ng of total RNA. cDNA was synthesized with SMARTScribe reverse transcriptase in eight separate reactions per sample. During cDNA synthesis, template switching was used to introduce unique molecular identifiers that contained a 6-nucleotide sample barcode. TCRalpha and TCRbeta cDNA was amplified by two nested PCRs of 16 and 9 cycles, with bead purification after each PCR. Before amplification, cDNA was treated with uracil DNA-glycosylase and purified using the QIAquick PCR purification kit. The second PCR added Illumina TruSeq-compatible adapters along with sample-specific barcodes. TapeStation and Qubit were used to check library quality and concentration, and 5 ng of each library went into the pool. The pooled libraries were sequenced with 2 x 100 bp reads and custom sequencing primers on an Illumina HiSeq2500 single-index Rapid Run. Regarding the original processing steps: MiGEC version 1.2.6 was used for UMI-based consensus assembly, which corrected PCR and sequencing errors. MiXCR version 2.1.1 was used for V(D)J alignment, clonotype assembly and CDR3 extraction. Normalisation of gene usage, clonotype sharing and MAIT/NKT TCR abundance was achieved by analysing the top 1000, 10 000 and 20 000 clonotypes per sample. After downsampling to 27 000 UMIs, diversity was calculated as the inverse Simpson index using the vegan R package. Paired Mann-Whitney U tests were applied to discordant twin pairs, with Benjamini-Hochberg correction for multiple testing. Once TCRdb had reprocessed the reads, it stored one entry per CDR3 protein sequence and supplied no DNA. The V and J calls follow TCRdb's processing rather than the paper's. This sample's records show about 160,000 distinct CDR3 sequences. Together, the top ten hold approximately 2.5% of the sample.

Taken from cysteine to phenylalanine, the CDR3 has 16 residues. The nucleotide record is missing. The germline V gene gives CDR1 as KGHDR and CDR2 as SFDVKD. From each donor, an approximately 2.4 ml peripheral blood sample was collected into PAXgene tubes and kept at -80 degrees C. Without T cell sorting, total RNA was isolated from whole blood using the PAXgene blood miRNA kit on an automated QIAcube. Peripheral blood from monozygotic twin pairs concordant or discordant for inflammatory bowel disease was subjected to deep TCRalpha and TCRbeta repertoire profiling with unique molecular barcoding. Smoking habits were recorded for all twin pairs, and individuals were classified as current, former or never smokers.

Sequencing was carried out using blood. The rearranged chain carries TRBV24-1 and TRBJ2-2; TCRdb outputs TRBD1, but without DNA this stays unchecked. The receptor was derived from a human donor with ulcerative colitis or Crohn's disease, or a healthy co-twin of an affected twin (not recorded which). The CDR3 amino acid sequence is: CATSDLRQANTGELFF.